This T cell receptor (beta chain) derives from a study of blood T cell repertoires in COVID-19. Study overall: Whether acute or convalescent, the COVID-19 samples came from the United States, Italy and Spain. From T cells, B-cell-depleted T cells, or PBMCs came the material, which was cDNA or gDNA.

V dropped 2 bases and J dropped 4 bases, with 6 bases sitting between them. CDR1 is MNHEY, CDR2 SVGAGI, per germline. This CDR3 region has 13 residues. Authors' processing steps: Reference gene primer amplification gave estimated nucleated cell counts. The repertoire was sequenced with immunoSEQ multiplex PCR; TCRdb's copy has only in-frame clones and lacks some. V, J and clone size were drawn from that table, and D and trimming were deduced from the DNA. Among 40,000 to 55,000 clones, about 89% were seen once, and the ten largest hold just under 6.5%. The specimen was peripheral blood. The receptor's source is a man between 65 and 85 years old with active COVID-19. The chain employs TRBV6-5 and TRBJ1-5; D remains ambiguous. The DNA of the CDR3 is TGTGCCAGCAGTTACGATAGAAATCAGCCCCAGCATTTT. Protein product: CASSYDRNQPQHF.